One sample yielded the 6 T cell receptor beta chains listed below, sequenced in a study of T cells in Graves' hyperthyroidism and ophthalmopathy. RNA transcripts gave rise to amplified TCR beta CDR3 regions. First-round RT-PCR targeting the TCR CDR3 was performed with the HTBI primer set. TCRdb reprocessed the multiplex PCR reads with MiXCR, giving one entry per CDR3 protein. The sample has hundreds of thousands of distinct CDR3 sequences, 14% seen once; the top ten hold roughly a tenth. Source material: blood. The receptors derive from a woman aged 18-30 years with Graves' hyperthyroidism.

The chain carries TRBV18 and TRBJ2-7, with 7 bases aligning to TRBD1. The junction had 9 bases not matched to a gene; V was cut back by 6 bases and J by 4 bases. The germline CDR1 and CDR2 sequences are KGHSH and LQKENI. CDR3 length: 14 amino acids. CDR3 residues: CASSLGQETYEQYF. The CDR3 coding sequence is TGTGCCAGCTCCCTCGGACAGGAGACGTACGAGCAGTACTTC. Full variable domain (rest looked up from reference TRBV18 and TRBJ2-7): NAGVMQNPRHLVRRRGQEARLRCSPMKGHSHVYWYRQLPEEGLKFMVYLQKENIIDESGMPKERFSAEFPKEGPSILRIQQVVRGDSAAYFCASSLGQETYEQYFGPGTRLTVT.

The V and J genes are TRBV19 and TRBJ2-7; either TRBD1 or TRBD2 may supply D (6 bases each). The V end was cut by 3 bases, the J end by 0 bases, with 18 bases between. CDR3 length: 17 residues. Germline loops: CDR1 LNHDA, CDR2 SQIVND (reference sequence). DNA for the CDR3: TGTGCCAGTAGTATCTCCTTAAGGGGGGAATTCTCCTACGAGCAGTACTTC. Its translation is CASSISLRGEFSYEQYF. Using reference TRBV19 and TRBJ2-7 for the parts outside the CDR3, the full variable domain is DGGITQSPKYLFRKEGQNVTLSCEQNLNHDAMYWYRQDPGQGLRLIYYSQIVNDFQKGDIAEGYSVSREKKESFPLTVTSAQKNPTAFYLCASSISLRGEFSYEQYFGPGTRLTVT.

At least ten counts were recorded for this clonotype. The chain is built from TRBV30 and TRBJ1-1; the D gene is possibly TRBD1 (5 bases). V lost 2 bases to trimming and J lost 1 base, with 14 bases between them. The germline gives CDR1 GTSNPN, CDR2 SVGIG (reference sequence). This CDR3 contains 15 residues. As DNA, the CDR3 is TGTGCCTGGAGTACTCCCGGACACCGGAACACTGAAGCTTTCTTT. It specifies CAWSTPGHRNTEAFF.

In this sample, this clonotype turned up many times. DNA for the CDR3: TGTGCCAGCAGCTTGCAGACCGGGGAGCTGTTTTTT. Its protein product is CASSLQTGELFF. The rearrangement joins TRBV12-3 or TRBV12-4 to TRBJ2-2, with D unclear. V lost 6 bases, J lost 5 bases, and 7 bases lay in between. This CDR3 contains 12 residues.

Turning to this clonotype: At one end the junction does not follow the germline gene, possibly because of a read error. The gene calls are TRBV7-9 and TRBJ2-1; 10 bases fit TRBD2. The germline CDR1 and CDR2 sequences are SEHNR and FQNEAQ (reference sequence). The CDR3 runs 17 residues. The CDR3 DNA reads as TGTGCCAGCAGCCAGCGGGGGGGCGGGAGTCCAACTAATGAGCCGTTCTTC. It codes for CASSQRGGGSPTNEPFF.

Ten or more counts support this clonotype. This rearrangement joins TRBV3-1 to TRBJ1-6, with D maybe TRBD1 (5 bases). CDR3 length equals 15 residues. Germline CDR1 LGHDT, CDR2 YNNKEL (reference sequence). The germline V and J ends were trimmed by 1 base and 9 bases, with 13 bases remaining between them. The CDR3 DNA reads TGTGCCAGCAGCCAAGTGGCCTTGGGGGTTTCACCCCTCCACTTT. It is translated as CASSQVALGVSPLHF.